This TCR beta chain originates from a study of blood T cell repertoires in COVID-19. Across the whole study: Some COVID-19 samples were acute and others convalescent; all came from the United States, Italy and Spain. The cDNA or gDNA used as material had been derived from T cells, B-cell-depleted T cells, or PBMCs.

Per the original methods: Nucleated cell counts were estimated from reference gene primer amplification. Generated by immunoSEQ multiplex PCR, the TCRdb table keeps only in-frame clones and is missing some. Clone size and the V and J calls come from that table; the DNA yielded D and trimming. This table holds 65,000 to 90,000 clones, more than 80% found once. The V end lost 9 bases, the J end lost 5 bases, and 34 bases lay between the germline ends. CDR3 size: 20 residues. Germline CDR1 is MNHEY and CDR2 is SMNVEV (reference sequence). The sample comprised peripheral blood. The sequence derives from a woman of 80 years or more with active or convalescent COVID-19. The gene calls are TRBV27 and TRBJ1-4, with a possible D match to TRBD1 (5 bases). This chain's CDR3 is CARQPTPGGQGWEPNEKLFF. The CDR3 nucleotides are TGTGCCAGACAGCCGACTCCGGGAGGGCAGGGATGGGAACCAAATGAAAAACTGTTTTTT.